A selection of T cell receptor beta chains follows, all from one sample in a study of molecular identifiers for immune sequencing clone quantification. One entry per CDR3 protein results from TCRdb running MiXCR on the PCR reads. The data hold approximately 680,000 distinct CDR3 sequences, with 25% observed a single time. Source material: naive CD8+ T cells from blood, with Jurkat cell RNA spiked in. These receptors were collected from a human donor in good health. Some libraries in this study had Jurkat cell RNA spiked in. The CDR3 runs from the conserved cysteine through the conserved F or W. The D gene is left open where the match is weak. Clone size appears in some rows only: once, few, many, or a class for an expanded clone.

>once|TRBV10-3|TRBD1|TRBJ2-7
CAIRAEGALSYEQYF
TGTGCCATCAGGGCTGAGGGGGCTCTCTCCTACGAGCAGTACTTC
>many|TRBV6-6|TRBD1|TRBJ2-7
CASSYQPRDRDGQYF
TGTGCCAGCAGTTACCAACCGCGGGACAGGGATGGGCAGTACTTC
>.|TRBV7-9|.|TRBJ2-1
CASSLGLSGGWDEQFF
TGTGCCAGCAGCTTAGGTTTGTCGGGGGGCTGGGATGAGCAGTTCTTC
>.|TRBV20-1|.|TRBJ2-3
CSAPQGGLGFDTQYF
TGCAGTGCTCCCCAAGGGGGTCTGGGGTTTGATACGCAGTATTTT
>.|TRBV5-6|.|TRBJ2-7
CASSLAGGRHEQYF
TGTGCCAGCAGCTTGGCCGGAGGCAGGCACGAGCAGTACTTC
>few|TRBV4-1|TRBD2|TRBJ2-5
CASSQELAGARFQETQYF
TGCGCCAGCAGCCAAGAGCTAGCGGGAGCCCGCTTCCAAGAGACCCAGTACTTC
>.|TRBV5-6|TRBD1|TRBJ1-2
CASSLRRDRANGYTF
TGTGCCAGCAGCTTACGCCGTGACAGGGCAAATGGCTACACCTTC
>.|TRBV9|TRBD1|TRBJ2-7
CASSAPRDSQTYEQYF
TGTGCCAGCAGCGCCCCGAGGGACAGCCAAACCTACGAGCAGTACTTC
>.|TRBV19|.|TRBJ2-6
CASSIVGANVLTF
TGTGCCAGTAGTATTGTCGGGGCCAACGTCCTGACTTTC
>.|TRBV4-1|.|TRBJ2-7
CASSQDDGRAASYEQYF
TGCGCCAGCAGCCAAGATGATGGAAGGGCGGCCTCCTACGAGCAGTACTTC
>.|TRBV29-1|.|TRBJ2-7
CNVVLGPYEQYF
TGCAACGTTGTCCTGGGACCCTACGAGCAGTACTTC
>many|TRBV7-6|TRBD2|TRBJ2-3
CASSLVPAGGSTDTQYF
TGTGCCAGCAGCTTAGTCCCAGCGGGAGGATCCACAGATACGCAGTATTTT
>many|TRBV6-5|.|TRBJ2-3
CASSYAETDTQYF
TGTGCCAGCAGTTACGCGGAGACAGATACGCAGTATTTT
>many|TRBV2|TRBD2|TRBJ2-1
CASRGLAGADEQFF
TGTGCCAGCAGGGGACTAGCGGGAGCGGATGAGCAGTTCTTC
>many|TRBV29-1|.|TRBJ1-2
CSVERLVGLSYGYTF
TGCAGCGTTGAAAGGTTGGTAGGGCTGAGCTATGGCTACACCTTC
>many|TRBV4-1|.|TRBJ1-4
CASSQERGDNEKLFF
TGCGCCAGCAGCCAAGAACGCGGTGATAATGAAAAACTGTTTTTT
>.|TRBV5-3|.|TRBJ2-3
CASSWQGHWGTDMQYF
TGTGCCAGCAGCTGGCAGGGTCACTGGGGCACAGATATGCAGTATTTT
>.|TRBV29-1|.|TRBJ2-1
CSVEKEGEQFF
TGCAGCGTTGAAAAGGAAGGTGAGCAGTTCTTC
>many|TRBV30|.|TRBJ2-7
CAWSVGSSYEQYF
TGTGCCTGGAGTGTAGGCAGCTCCTACGAGCAGTACTTC
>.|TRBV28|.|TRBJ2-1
CASGRVYNEQFF
TGTGCCAGCGGTCGGGTATATAATGAGCAGTTCTTC
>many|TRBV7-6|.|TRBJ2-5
CASSLYRQETQETQYF
TGTGCCAGCAGCTTATACCGACAGGAGACTCAAGAGACCCAGTACTTC
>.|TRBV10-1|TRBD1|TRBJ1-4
CATARQGIF
TGCGCCACCGCGAGACAGGGAATTTTT
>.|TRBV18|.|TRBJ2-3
CASSPPGVRESTDTQYF
TGTGCCAGCTCACCCCCCGGGGTGAGGGAGAGCACAGATACGCAGTATTTT
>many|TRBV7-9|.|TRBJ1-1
CASSLATNTEAFF
TGTGCCAGCAGCTTAGCCACGAACACTGAAGCTTTCTTT
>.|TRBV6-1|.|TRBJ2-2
CASRPPPDGNTGELFF
TGTGCCAGCAGGCCCCCCCCCGACGGGAACACCGGGGAGCTGTTTTTT
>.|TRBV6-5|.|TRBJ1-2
CASSYSIVGLVSGYTF
TGTGCCAGCAGTTACTCGATCGTGGGTTTAGTTAGTGGCTACACCTTC
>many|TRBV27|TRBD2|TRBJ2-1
CASSWGIAGVGQFF
TGTGCCAGCAGTTGGGGGATAGCGGGGGTCGGGCAGTTCTTC
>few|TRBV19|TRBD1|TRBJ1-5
CASSIVSGQGDQPQHF
TGTGCCAGTAGTATAGTTTCGGGACAGGGGGATCAGCCCCAGCATTTT
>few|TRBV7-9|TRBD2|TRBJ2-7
CASSLLAGTMSYEQYF
TGTGCCAGCAGCTTACTAGCGGGGACCATGTCCTACGAGCAGTACTTC
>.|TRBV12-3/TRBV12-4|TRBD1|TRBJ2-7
CASSSNRGSYEQYF
TGTGCCAGCAGCTCCAACAGGGGCTCCTACGAGCAGTACTTC
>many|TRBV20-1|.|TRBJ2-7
CSASERGYEQYF
TGCAGTGCTAGTGAGAGGGGCTACGAGCAGTACTTC
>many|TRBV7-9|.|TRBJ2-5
CASSPSLDQETQYF
TGTGCCAGCAGCCCCAGCCTTGATCAAGAGACCCAGTACTTC
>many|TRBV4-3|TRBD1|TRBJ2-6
CASSTGTGGSGANVLTF
TGCGCCAGCAGCACCGGGACAGGGGGTTCTGGGGCCAACGTCCTGACTTTC
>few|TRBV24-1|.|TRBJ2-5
CATQGGYQETQYF
TGTGCCACACAAGGGGGGTACCAAGAGACCCAGTACTTC
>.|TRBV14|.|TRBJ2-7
CASSQAAGVEQYF
TGTGCCAGCAGCCAAGCGGCAGGGGTCGAGCAGTACTTC
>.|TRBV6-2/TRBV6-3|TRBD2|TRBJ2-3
CASSYSPFHSGSGESTDTQYF
TGTGCCAGCAGTTACTCGCCGTTCCATAGCGGGAGTGGGGAGAGCACAGATACGCAGTATTTT
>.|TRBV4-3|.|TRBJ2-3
CASSQGIRTGSPVYERTDTQYF
TGCGCCAGCAGCCAAGGGATCAGAACAGGGTCGCCCGTCTATGAGCGCACAGATACGCAGTATTTT
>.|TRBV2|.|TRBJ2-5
CASSVGIFQETQYF
TGTGCCAGCAGTGTAGGGATCTTCCAAGAGACCCAGTACTTC
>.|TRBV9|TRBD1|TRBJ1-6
CAIPLGQGEYDSPLHF
TGTGCCATCCCGCTGGGCCAGGGGGAGTATGATTCACCCCTCCACTTT
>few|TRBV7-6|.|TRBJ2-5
CASSPRDSPSGETQYF
TGTGCCAGCAGCCCCCGGGACTCACCAAGCGGGGAGACCCAGTACTTC
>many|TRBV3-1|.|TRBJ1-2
CASSQSPRAQNYGYTF
TGTGCCAGCAGCCAAAGTCCCCGAGCCCAGAACTATGGCTACACCTTC
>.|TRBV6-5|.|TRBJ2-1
CASHTSTNEQFF
TGTGCCAGCCATACTTCCACCAATGAGCAGTTCTTC
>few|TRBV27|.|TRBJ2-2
CASSPTRVIASTGELFF
TGTGCCAGCAGTCCCACCCGGGTAATAGCTAGCACCGGGGAGCTGTTTTTT
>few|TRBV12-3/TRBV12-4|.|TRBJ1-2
CASSPTETPNYGYTF
TGTGCCAGCAGCCCAACGGAGACTCCTAACTATGGCTACACCTTC
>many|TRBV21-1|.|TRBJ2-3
CASTQEASTDTQYF
TGTGCCAGCACGCAGGAGGCTAGCACAGATACGCAGTATTTT
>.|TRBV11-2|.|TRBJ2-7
CASSLIAEYEQYF
TGTGCCAGCAGCTTAATCGCAGAATACGAGCAGTACTTC
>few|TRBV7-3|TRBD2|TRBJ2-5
CASSFFSGVQETQYF
TGTGCCAGCAGCTTCTTTAGCGGGGTCCAAGAGACCCAGTACTTC
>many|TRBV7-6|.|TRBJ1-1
CASSGAGGSDTEAFF
TGTGCCAGCAGCGGGGCCGGAGGTTCGGACACTGAAGCTTTCTTT
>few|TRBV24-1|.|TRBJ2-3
CATSDLTSTDTQYF
TGTGCCACCAGTGATTTAACTAGCACAGATACGCAGTATTTT
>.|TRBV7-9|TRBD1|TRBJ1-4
CASSFLGQGRTNEKLFF
TGTGCCAGCAGCTTCCTGGGACAGGGGCGGACTAATGAAAAACTGTTTTTT
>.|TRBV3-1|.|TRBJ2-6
CASSTPSGLGGANVLTF
TGTGCCAGCAGCACGCCATCAGGGTTAGGTGGGGCCAACGTCCTGACTTTC
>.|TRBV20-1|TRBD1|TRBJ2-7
CSARQDRDSYEQYF
TGCAGTGCTAGACAGGACAGGGACTCCTACGAGCAGTACTTC
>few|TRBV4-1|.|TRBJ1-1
CASSQDSSGTEAFF
TGCGCCAGCAGCCAAGATAGTTCCGGGACTGAAGCTTTCTTT
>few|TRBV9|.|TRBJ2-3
CASSVAGGADTQYF
TGTGCCAGCAGCGTTGCGGGCGGGGCAGATACGCAGTATTTT
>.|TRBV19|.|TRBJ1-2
CASSSKAGNYGYTF
TGTGCCAGTAGTAGCAAAGCAGGGAACTATGGCTACACCTTC
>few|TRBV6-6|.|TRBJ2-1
CASSSGIWENEQFF
TGTGCCAGCTCATCGGGTATTTGGGAAAATGAGCAGTTCTTC
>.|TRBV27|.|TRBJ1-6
CASSLSLGSPLHF
TGCGCCAGCAGTTTATCGTTGGGGTCACCCCTCCACTTT
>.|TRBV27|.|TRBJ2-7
CASSLKEAYGQYF
TGTGCCAGCAGTTTAAAGGAGGCCTACGGGCAGTACTTC
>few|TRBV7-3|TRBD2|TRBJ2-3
CASSPTRGGSADTQYF
TGTGCCAGCAGCCCCACTAGGGGAGGGAGCGCAGATACGCAGTATTTT
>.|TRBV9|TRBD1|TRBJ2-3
CASSGGAGGAFLTDTQYF
TGTGCCAGCAGCGGGGGGGCAGGGGGCGCATTCCTCACAGATACGCAGTATTTT